Presented here are 18 T cell receptor beta chains from one specimen sequenced in a study of CD8 T cells in ankylosing spondylitis. TCRdb re-called the 5' RACE reads with MiXCR, one entry per CDR3 protein. The table lists 190,000 or so distinct CDR3 sequences, roughly 13% of them singletons. The material sequenced was blood, either unsorted or a sorted T cell fraction (not recorded which). The receptors derive from a male donor with ankylosing spondylitis or in good health (not recorded which).

This rearrangement joins TRBV7-9 to TRBJ2-6, with TRBD2 as a possible D gene (7 bases). Germline V gene sequence: CDR1 SEHNR, CDR2 FQNEAQ (reference sequence). The CDR3 runs 22 residues. Trimming cost V 4 bases and J 1 base, with 29 bases left between them. Here the CDR3 DNA reads TGTGCCAGCAGCTCCCTGGGCACAAGGGGGGGGGTAAGGAGTTCTGGGGCCAACGTCCTGACTTTC. Its translation: CASSSLGTRGGVRSSGANVLTF.

Only a few counts were recorded for this clonotype. V usage is TRBV5-5 and J usage is TRBJ2-7; TRBD2 is a possible D gene (5 bases). Trimming pared 0 bases from V and 3 bases from J, leaving 13 bases between. Germline V gene lookup returns CDR1 SGHKS and CDR2 YYEKEE (reference sequence). This CDR3 has 15 residues. The CDR3 reads CASSLDRGNVYEQYF. The CDR3 DNA reads TGTGCCAGCAGCTTGGATCGGGGAAACGTCTACGAGCAGTACTTC.

This clonotype has just a few counts. The chain has TRBV12-3 or TRBV12-4 and TRBJ2-3; D unresolved. This CDR3 spans 14 amino acids. V was shortened by 1 base and J by 0 bases, with 5 bases between the two germline ends. The CDR3 region is CASSLVGSTDTQYF. CDR3 bases: TGTGCCAGCAGTTTAGTTGGCAGCACAGATACGCAGTATTTT.

V gene TRBV6-1 combines with J gene TRBJ2-7; TRBD2 matches at 11 bases. This CDR3 is built from 15 residues. V was pared by 6 bases and J by 1 base, with 5 bases of the junction left unmatched. CDR1 and CDR2 (germline): MNHNS, SASEGT. The DNA for the CDR3 is TGTGCCAGCAGGCCCGGACTAGCGGGTTCCTACGAGCAGTACTTC. This encodes CASRPGLAGSYEQYF.

The rearrangement links TRBV20-1 to TRBJ2-7; 8 bases align to TRBD2. The J segment lost 0 bases and the V segment lost 6 bases, leaving 16 bases of the junction unmatched. The CDR3 extends over 17 amino acids. Germline CDR1 is DFQATT and CDR2 is SNEGSKA (reference sequence). The CDR3 DNA is TGCAGTGCCTTATCCCCGAGTGCGGGGGGCAGCTCCTACGAGCAGTACTTC. Its translation: CSALSPSAGGSSYEQYF.

The CDR3 loop is CASSVKAGGYYNEQFF. DNA of the CDR3: TGTGCCAGCAGTGTCAAAGCGGGGGGGTACTACAATGAGCAGTTCTTC. The J gene is TRBJ2-1, the V gene TRBV25-1; the match to TRBD2 covers 10 bases. This CDR3 has 16 residues. Germline values: CDR1 MGHDK, CDR2 SYGVNS. V dropped 4 bases and J dropped 3; count of bases not matched to a gene: 6.

This clonotype turned up a few times. V usage is TRBV7-6 and J usage is TRBJ2-3, with 8 bases identical to TRBD2. The length of the CDR3 is 16 residues. V was pared by 5 bases and J by 0 bases, with 7 bases of the junction left unmatched. CDR1 is SGHVS, CDR2 FNYEAQ, per germline. The DNA of the CDR3 is TGTGCCAGCAGCACTAGCGGCCAGAGGAGCACAGATACGCAGTATTTT. Its protein is CASSTSGQRSTDTQYF.

This clonotype was seen repeatedly, ten times or more. V gene TRBV29-1 combines with J gene TRBJ1-2; D gene ambiguous. Germline CDR1 reads SQVTM; CDR2 reads ANQGSEA. With 6 bases removed from V and 8 bases from J, the gap between germline ends came to 13 bases. The CDR3 totals 11 residues. The CDR3 spells CSVPDSGGYTF. The CDR3, as DNA: TGCAGCGTACCCGACTCGGGAGGCTACACCTTC.

CDR3 DNA sequence: TGTGCCAGCAGTTTCGTATCGAGGTTCTTCTTT. Translation gives CASSFVSRFFF. The chain joins TRBV6-2 or TRBV6-3 to TRBJ1-1; D remains ambiguous. CDR1 MNHEY and CDR2 SVGEGT come from the germline V gene. CDR3 length equals 11 residues. The germline V and J ends were trimmed by 4 bases and 14 bases, with 14 bases remaining between them.

V and J are TRBV12-3 or TRBV12-4 and TRBJ2-3; no clear D gene. CDR3 length: 16 amino acids. Deletions cut 3 bases from V and 0 bases from J, with 13 bases between. Written as DNA, the CDR3 is TGTGCCAGCAGTTTCAGTAAAAGCTCTAGCACAGATACGCAGTATTTT. Its translation is CASSFSKSSSTDTQYF.

This sequence joins TRBV2 and TRBJ1-6; TRBD1 agrees at 9 bases. Germline assignment: CDR1 SNHLY and CDR2 FYNNEI. V shed 4 bases, J shed 6 bases, and the junction held 7 bases outside the gene matches. The CDR3 is made up of 16 amino acids. CDR3 bases: TGTGCCAGCAGTGGGACAGGGGATAAGGGTAATTCACCCCTCCACTTT. Protein product: CASSGTGDKGNSPLHF. Looking up the rest from reference TRBV2 and TRBJ1-6 gives the full variable domain: EPEVTQTPSHQVTQMGQEVILRCVPISNHLYFYWYRQILGQKVEFLVSFYNNEISEKSEIFDDQFSVERPDGSNFTLKIRSTKLEDSAMYFCASSGTGDKGNSPLHFGNGTRLTVT.

The chain has TRBV10-2 and TRBJ1-1; no reliable D call. V was pared by 3 bases and J by 8 bases, with 7 bases between. The V gene's germline CDR1 is WSHSY and CDR2 SAAADI. This CDR3 contains 11 residues. This CDR3 is CASSEGGEAFF. CDR3 coding DNA: TGCGCCAGCAGTGAAGGAGGGGAAGCTTTCTTT.

CDR3 nucleotide sequence: TGTGCCAGCAGCCCCAGGGGGCCCGGGCGAGAGACCCAGTACTTC. It specifies CASSPRGPGRETQYF. V usage is TRBV12-3 or TRBV12-4 and J usage is TRBJ2-5; 8 bases match TRBD1. This CDR3 region has 15 residues. The trim removed 6 bases at V and 4 bases at J, leaving 10 bases unmatched.

The chain links TRBV27 to TRBJ2-1; 10 bases map to TRBD2. The germline V gene has CDR1 MNHEY and CDR2 SMNVEV (reference sequence). With V trimmed by 6 bases and J by 6 bases, 11 bases remained unmatched. The CDR3 extends over 16 amino acids. This CDR3 is CASSSGRLAGVNEQFF. CDR3 sequence (DNA): TGTGCCAGCAGCTCAGGGCGGCTAGCGGGAGTCAATGAGCAGTTCTTC.

The gene calls are TRBV4-1 and TRBJ2-5; D is undetermined. The CDR3 extends over 18 amino acids. Deletions cut 2 bases from V and 0 bases from J, with 19 bases between. The V gene's germline CDR1 is MGHRA and CDR2 YSYEKL. The CDR3 protein is CASSQRLLPEPYQETQYF. CDR3 DNA sequence: TGCGCCAGCAGCCAACGCCTCCTCCCAGAGCCGTACCAAGAGACCCAGTACTTC.

This clonotype has just one count. V usage is TRBV27 and J usage is TRBJ2-1, with 7 bases that match TRBD2. CDR3 length equals 14 residues. With 4 bases clipped from V and 6 bases from J, the junction kept 6 bases outside the gene matches. Germline V gene sequence: CDR1 MNHEY, CDR2 SMNVEV (reference sequence). The CDR3 coding sequence is TGTGCCAGCAGTTACTGGACTAGAAGCAATGAGCAGTTCTTC. It encodes CASSYWTRSNEQFF.

This clonotype was picked up a small number of times. V usage is TRBV4-1 and J usage is TRBJ2-6; D possibly matches TRBD1 or TRBD2 (5 bases each). Between the trimmed V and J ends, which lost 4 bases and 0 bases, there was a span of 16 bases. Germline V gene sequence: CDR1 MGHRA, CDR2 YSYEKL. This CDR3 is built from 18 residues. Written as DNA, the CDR3 is TGCGCCAGCAGCCTAACGGGACGGACCCACTCTGGGGCCAACGTCCTGACTTTC. Its protein is CASSLTGRTHSGANVLTF.

DNA for the CDR3: TGTGCCAGCAGCAACCGGGACAGGACCCAAGAGACCCAGTACTTC. This encodes CASSNRDRTQETQYF. J is TRBJ2-5 and V is TRBV7-2, with TRBD1 matching over 8 bases. Germline trimming cut 5 bases from V and 1 base from J; bases unmatched to any gene: 6. The CDR3 spans 15 residues. Germline CDR1 is SGHTA and CDR2 is FQGNSA.